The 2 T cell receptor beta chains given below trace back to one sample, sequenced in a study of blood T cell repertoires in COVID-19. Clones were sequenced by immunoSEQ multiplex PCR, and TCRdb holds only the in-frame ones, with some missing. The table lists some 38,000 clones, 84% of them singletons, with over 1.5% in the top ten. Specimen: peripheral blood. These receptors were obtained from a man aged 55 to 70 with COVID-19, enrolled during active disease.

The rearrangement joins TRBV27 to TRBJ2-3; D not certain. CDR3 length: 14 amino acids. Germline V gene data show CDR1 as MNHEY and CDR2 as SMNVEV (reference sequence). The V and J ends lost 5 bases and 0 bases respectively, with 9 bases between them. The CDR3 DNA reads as TGTGCCAGCAGTACGGTTCTTAGCACAGATACGCAGTATTTT. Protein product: CASSTVLSTDTQYF.

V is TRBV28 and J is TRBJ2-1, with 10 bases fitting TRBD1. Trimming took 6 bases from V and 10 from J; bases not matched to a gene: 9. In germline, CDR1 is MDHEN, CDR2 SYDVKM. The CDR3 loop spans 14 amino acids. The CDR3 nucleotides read TGTGCCAGCAGGGGAGGGACAGGGGCATACGAGCAGTTCTTC. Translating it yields CASRGGTGAYEQFF.